This TCR beta chain was recovered during a study of T-cell reconstitution after alpha-beta-depleted transplantation in children. Whole-study results and caveats: Surviving recipient cells, namely T cells and thymic progenitors, were the source of high day-60 TCRbeta diversity in some patients. T-cell counts and diversity at one year following transplant were attributed mainly to newly produced T cells. The study reportedly traced alpha-beta T cells about two months after transplant to several hundred expanded graft clones.

The CDR3 sequence is 14 residues long. From germline, CDR1 is SGHRS and CDR2 YFSETQ. Trimming took 4 bases from V and 3 from J, leaving 13 bases between them. Preparation of the TCRbeta library used unique molecular identifiers. TCRdb re-derived calls from the PCR reads in MiXCR, one entry per CDR3 protein. The data show some 830,000 distinct CDR3 sequences, roughly 15% seen once. In the case of this clonotype: Its antigen is unknown.

The receptor comes from a male patient younger than 18 who had a stem cell transplant for acute lymphoblastic leukemia, so the T cells may come from the graft donor. Sequences were derived from PBMCs, mostly from graft donor cells, sampled 360 days after TCRalphabeta/CD19-depleted stem cell transplant. J is TRBJ1-2 and V is TRBV5-1; a possible D gene is TRBD1 (6 bases). The CDR3 DNA follows: TGCGCCAGCAGCGGATTTAACAGGGACTATGGCTACACCTTC. Its protein is CASSGFNRDYGYTF.